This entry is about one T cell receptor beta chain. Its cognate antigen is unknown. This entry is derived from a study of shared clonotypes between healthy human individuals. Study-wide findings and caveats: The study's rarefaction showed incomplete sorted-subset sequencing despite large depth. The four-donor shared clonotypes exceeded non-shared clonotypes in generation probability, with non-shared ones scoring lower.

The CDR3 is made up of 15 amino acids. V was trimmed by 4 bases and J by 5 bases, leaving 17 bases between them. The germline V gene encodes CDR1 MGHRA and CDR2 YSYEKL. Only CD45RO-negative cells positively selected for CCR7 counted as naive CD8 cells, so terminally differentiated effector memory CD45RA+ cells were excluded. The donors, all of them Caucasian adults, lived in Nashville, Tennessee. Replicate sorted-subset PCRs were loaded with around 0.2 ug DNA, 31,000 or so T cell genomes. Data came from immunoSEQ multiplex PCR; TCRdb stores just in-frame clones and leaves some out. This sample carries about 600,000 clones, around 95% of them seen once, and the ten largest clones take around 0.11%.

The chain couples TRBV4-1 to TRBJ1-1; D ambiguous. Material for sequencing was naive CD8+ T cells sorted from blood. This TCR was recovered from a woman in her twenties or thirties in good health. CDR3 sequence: CASSRPSTVGTEAFF. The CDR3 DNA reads TGCGCCAGCAGCCGCCCTAGCACGGTGGGGACTGAAGCTTTCTTT.